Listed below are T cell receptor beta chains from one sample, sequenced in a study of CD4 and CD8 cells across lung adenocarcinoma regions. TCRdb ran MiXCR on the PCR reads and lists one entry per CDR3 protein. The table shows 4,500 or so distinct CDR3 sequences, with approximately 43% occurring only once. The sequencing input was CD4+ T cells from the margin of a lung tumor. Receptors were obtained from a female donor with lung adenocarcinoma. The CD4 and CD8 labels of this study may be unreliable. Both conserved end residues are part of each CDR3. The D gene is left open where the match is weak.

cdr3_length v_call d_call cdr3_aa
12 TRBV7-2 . CASSRRQETQYF
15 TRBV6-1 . CASSEADRYQETQYF
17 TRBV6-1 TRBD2 CASSHPGLAGVENEQFF
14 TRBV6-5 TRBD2 CASSSSGGYNEQYF
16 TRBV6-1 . CASSEAERERTGEQFF
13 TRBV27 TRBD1 CASRVTGVKTQYF
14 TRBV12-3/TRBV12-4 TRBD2 CAIQLAGAYNEQFF
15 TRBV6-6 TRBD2 CASRFSGTSGNEQFF
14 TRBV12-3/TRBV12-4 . CASSLGNSNEKLFF
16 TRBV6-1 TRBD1 CASSAPGQSNTGELFF
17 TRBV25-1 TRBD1 CASSEDRGQGRYNEQFF
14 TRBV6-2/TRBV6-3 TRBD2 CASSRLAGAYEQYF
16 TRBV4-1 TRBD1 CASSQALGQGVETQYF
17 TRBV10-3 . CAISESASSESTDTQYF
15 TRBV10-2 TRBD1 CASSTRGLTNEKLFF
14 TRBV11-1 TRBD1 CASSLWGQGGEQYF
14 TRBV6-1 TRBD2 CASRAGTSVETQYF
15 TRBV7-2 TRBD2 CASSFGLAGAGEQYF
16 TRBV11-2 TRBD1 CASSLAQGTETGELFF
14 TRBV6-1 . CGSLGRSATDMQYF
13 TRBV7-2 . CASSPVSDYGYTF
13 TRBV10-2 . CGLQAVSTGAQFF
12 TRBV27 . CASSGAAGTQYF
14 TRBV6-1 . CASRGPLGNTEAFF
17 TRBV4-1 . CASSQGLGGSDGETQYF
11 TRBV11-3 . CASRDPDTQYF